This T cell receptor (beta chain) was documented in a study of blood T cell repertoires in COVID-19. As for the study in general: There were acute and convalescent COVID-19 samples, and they came from the United States, Italy and Spain. Sources were T cells, B-cell-depleted T cells, or PBMCs; the material itself was cDNA or gDNA.

The authors' processing: Scientists estimated how many nucleated cells there were by amplifying reference gene primers. Assay used: immunoSEQ multiplex PCR; TCRdb lists only in-frame clones, some missing. From that table come the V and J calls and clone size; the DNA was used to work out D and trimming. This sample has about 110,000 clones; 85% to 90% occur once, and the top ten carry around 0.81%. The CDR3 is 13 residues long. V usage is TRBV21-1 and J usage is TRBJ1-5. TRBV21-1 represents a pseudogene. Sequenced sample: peripheral blood. The TCR comes from a woman aged 50 to 65 with active or convalescent COVID-19. DNA for the CDR3: TGTGCCAGCAGCAAACCGGGTTGGCGGCCCCAGCATTTT. Its translation: CASSKPGWRPQHF.